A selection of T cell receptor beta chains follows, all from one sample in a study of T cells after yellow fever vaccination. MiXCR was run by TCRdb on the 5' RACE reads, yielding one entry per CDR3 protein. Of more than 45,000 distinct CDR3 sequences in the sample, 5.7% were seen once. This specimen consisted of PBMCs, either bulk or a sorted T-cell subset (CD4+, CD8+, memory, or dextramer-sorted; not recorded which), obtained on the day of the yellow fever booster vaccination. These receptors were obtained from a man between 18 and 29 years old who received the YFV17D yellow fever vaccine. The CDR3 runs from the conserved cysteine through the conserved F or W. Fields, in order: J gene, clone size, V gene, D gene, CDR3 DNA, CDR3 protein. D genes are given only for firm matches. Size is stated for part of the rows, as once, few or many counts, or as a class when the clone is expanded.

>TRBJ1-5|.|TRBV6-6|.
TGTGCCAGCAGTCCCAGTAGCAATCAGCCCCAGCATTTT
CASSPSSNQPQHF
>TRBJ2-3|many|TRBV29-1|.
TGCAGCGGGACGGCAGACGCAGATACGCAGTATTTT
CSGTADADTQYF
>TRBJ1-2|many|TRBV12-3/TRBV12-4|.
TGTGCCAGCAGTCCCCGGGGGTTGCAAGGCTACACCTTC
CASSPRGLQGYTF
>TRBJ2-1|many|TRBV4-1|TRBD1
TGCGCCAGCAGCCAAGAGATCGGACAGGGGAGGAATGAGCAGTTCTTC
CASSQEIGQGRNEQFF
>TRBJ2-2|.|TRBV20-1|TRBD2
TGCAGTGCTAACGGACTAGACAACACCGGGGAGCTGTTTTTT
CSANGLDNTGELFF
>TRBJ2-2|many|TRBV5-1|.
TGCGCCAGCAGCTTGGTACAGTCGAACACCGGGGAGCTGTTTTTT
CASSLVQSNTGELFF
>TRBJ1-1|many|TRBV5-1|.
TGCGCCAGCAGCTTCACCCAGAACACTGAAGCTTTCTTT
CASSFTQNTEAFF
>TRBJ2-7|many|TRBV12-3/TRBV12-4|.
TGTGCCAGCAGTCCTCTCGGCTACGAGCAGTACTTC
CASSPLGYEQYF
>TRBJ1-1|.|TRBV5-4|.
TGTGCCAGCAGGGCTGAGACCTCTGAAGCTTTCTTT
CASRAETSEAFF
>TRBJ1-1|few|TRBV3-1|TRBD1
TGTGCCAGCAGCCATGCAGGACAGGGCCGGACTGAAGCTTTCTTT
CASSHAGQGRTEAFF
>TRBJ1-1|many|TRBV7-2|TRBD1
TGTGCCAGCAGCTCAGACAGGGTCGCTGAAGCTTTCTTT
CASSSDRVAEAFF
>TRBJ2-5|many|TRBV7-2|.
TGTGCCAGCAGCCTCGCACGGGGGGCCGGCGAGACCCAGTACTTC
CASSLARGAGETQYF
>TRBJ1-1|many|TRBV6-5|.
TGTGCCAGCAGAAGGGGACTAGAAGCTTTCTTT
CASRRGLEAFF
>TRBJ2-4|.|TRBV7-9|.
TGTGCCAGCAGCTTAGTGATAATTTCCGCCGAGCAAAACATTCAGTACTTC
CASSLVIISAEQNIQYF
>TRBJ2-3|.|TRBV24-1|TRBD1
TGTGCCTCCGCGACAGGGGACGACACAGATACGCAGTATTTT
CASATGDDTDTQYF
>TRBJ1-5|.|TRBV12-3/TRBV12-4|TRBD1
TGTGCCAGCAGCCCAGCCCGACAGGGTTGGTATCAGCCCCAGCATTTT
CASSPARQGWYQPQHF
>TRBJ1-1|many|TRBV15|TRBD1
TGTGCCACCAGCAGAGTGAGGACAGGGAACACTGAAGCTTTCTTT
CATSRVRTGNTEAFF
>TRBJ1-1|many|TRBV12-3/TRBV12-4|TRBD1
TGTGCCAGCAGGGGGACAGGGCAATCCGAAGCTTTCTTT
CASRGTGQSEAFF
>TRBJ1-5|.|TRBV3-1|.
TGTGCCAGCAGCCAAGATCAAGATCCCAGGCCTAATCAGCCCCAGCATTTT
CASSQDQDPRPNQPQHF
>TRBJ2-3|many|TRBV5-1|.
TGCGCCAGCAGCCAGGGGCAGGAACCAGATACGCAGTATTTT
CASSQGQEPDTQYF
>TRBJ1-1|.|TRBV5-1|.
TGCGCCAGCAGCTTCCGGAACCAGGCTGAAGCTTTCTTT
CASSFRNQAEAFF
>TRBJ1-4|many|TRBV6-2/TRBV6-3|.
TGTGCCAGCTGGACGGCTAAGGGCGAAAAACTGTTTTTT
CASWTAKGEKLFF
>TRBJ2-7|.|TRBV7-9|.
TGTGCCAGCAGCCCCACGGAGGGGGGGGGCGAGCAGTACTTC
CASSPTEGGGEQYF
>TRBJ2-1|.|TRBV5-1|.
TGCGCCAGCAGCTTTGGGGGATACAATGAGCAGTTCTTC
CASSFGGYNEQFF
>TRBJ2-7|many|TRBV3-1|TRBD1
TGTGCCAGCAGCCAAGATCTTATGGGACAGGTCAGCTCCTACGAGCAGTACTTC
CASSQDLMGQVSSYEQYF
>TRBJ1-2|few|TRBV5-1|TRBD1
TGCGCCAGCAGCCTCTACACCGCGGGACAGGGATATGGCTACACCTTC
CASSLYTAGQGYGYTF
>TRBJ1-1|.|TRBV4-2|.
TGTGCCAGCAGCCAAGAGGAGGGGTCTGAAGCTTTCTTT
CASSQEEGSEAFF